The sequence of this T cell receptor (beta chain) was determined in a study of cytomegalovirus exposure and HLA in healthy donors. A word on this clone: Its antigen is as yet unknown.

General study results and limits: Cytomegalovirus status, reportedly, was diagnosed with high specificity and sensitivity by the classifier. A few chains tied to CMV proved CMV antigen-specific in vitro.

V shed 8 bases, J shed 4 bases, and the junction held 11 bases outside the gene matches. Per germline, CDR1 MDHEN and CDR2 SYDVKM. The CDR3 length is 15 residues. TCRdb's copy holds only in-frame clones and misses some; the assay was immunoSEQ multiplex PCR. The data contain 57,000 or so clones, roughly 96% of them singletons. This clonotype was sampled from a man younger than 35 in good health and CMV-seronegative. The sample was PBMCs. The V gene is TRBV28, the J gene TRBJ1-2; 9 positions agree with TRBD1. This chain's CDR3 is CASSVPGQGRYGYTF. CDR3 DNA: TGTGCCAGCTCCGTACCGGGACAGGGACGCTATGGCTACACCTTC.